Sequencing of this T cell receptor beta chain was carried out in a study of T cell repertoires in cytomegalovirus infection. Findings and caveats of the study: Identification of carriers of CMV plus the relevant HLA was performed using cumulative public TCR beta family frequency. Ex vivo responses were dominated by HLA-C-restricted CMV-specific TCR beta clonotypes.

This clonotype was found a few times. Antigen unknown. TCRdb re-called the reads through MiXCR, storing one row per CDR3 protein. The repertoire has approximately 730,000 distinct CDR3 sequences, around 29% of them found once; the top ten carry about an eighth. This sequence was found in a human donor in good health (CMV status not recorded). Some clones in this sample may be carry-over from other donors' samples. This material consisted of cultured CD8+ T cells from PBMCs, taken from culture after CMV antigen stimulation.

The CDR3, as DNA: TGTGCCAGCAGGATGACAGGTTTCTCTGGAAACACCATATATTTT. Protein sequence: CASRMTGFSGNTIYF. V usage is TRBV27 and J usage is TRBJ1-3, with D tentatively TRBD1 (6 bases). Germline V gene data show CDR1 as MNHEY and CDR2 as SMNVEV (reference sequence). The CDR3 runs to 15 residues. V was pared by 6 bases and J by 0 bases, with 12 bases between.